Presented here are 27 T cell receptor beta chains from one specimen sequenced in a study of post-analysis software for immune sequencing data. TCR beta libraries were prepared from cDNA with unique molecular identifiers. TCRdb called the PCR reads again in MiXCR, with one record for every CDR3 protein. Among some 890,000 distinct CDR3 sequences listed, 53% were seen once. Overall study results and limits: Patients showed TRBV5-6, TRBV5-1 and TRBV20-1 among five TRBV segments more frequent than in controls.

Their antigen targets remain unknown. Sequencing input: blood. These receptors were obtained from a girl under 18 with multiple sclerosis.

The chain carries TRBV6-5 and TRBJ1-2; a possible D gene is TRBD1 (6 bases). CDR1 MNHEY and CDR2 SVGAGI come from the germline V gene. The CDR3 is 15 amino acids. V dropped 6 bases and J dropped 0 bases, with 14 bases sitting between them. The CDR3 is CASRQTGYSNYGYTF. Written as DNA, the CDR3 is TGTGCCAGCAGACAAACAGGGTACTCTAACTATGGCTACACCTTC.

This clonotype was observed a handful of times. The chain carries TRBV11-2 and TRBJ2-1, with 16 bases aligning to TRBD2. The V gene end was trimmed by 4 bases and the J gene end by 1 base; junction bases not matched to a gene: 10. The germline V gene has CDR1 SGHAT and CDR2 FQNNGV. CDR3 size: 20 residues. The CDR3 region is CASSYHGTSGGEVSYNEQFF. The CDR3 region has the DNA TGTGCCAGCAGCTATCACGGGACTAGCGGGGGGGAGGTATCCTACAATGAGCAGTTCTTC.

The chain has TRBV5-1 and TRBJ2-1; 10 bases are a match to TRBD2. The end of the DNA is better explained by TRBJ2-7, so the J call may be wrong. There are 16 residues in the CDR3. The germline CDR1 and CDR2 sequences are SGHRS and YFSETQ. As DNA, the CDR3 is TGCGCCAGCAGCTTGGAGCCTAGCGGGGGCTCCGGGGAGCAGTACTTC. This encodes CASSLEPSGGSGEQYF.

For the CDR3, the DNA is TGCGCCAGCCGCAAAGGGGCAGACACAGATACGCAGTATTTT. Translating it yields CASRKGADTDTQYF. The chain recombines TRBV5-1 with TRBJ2-3; D possibly corresponds to TRBD1 (5 bases). Trimming removed 7 bases at V and 2 bases at J, with 14 bases between. This CDR3 has 14 amino acids. The V gene's germline CDR1 is SGHRS and CDR2 YFSETQ.

The chain has TRBV30 and TRBJ2-1; D possibly corresponds to TRBD2 (6 bases). Trimming stripped 1 base from V and 5 bases from J, with 15 bases between. CDR3 length: 15 amino acids. CDR1 is GTSNPN and CDR2 is SVGIG in the germline V gene (reference sequence). The CDR3 coding sequence is TGTGCCTGGAGTGCCCCTTTGGCGGGGCACAATGAGCAGTTCTTC. Translating gives CAWSAPLAGHNEQFF.

The genes are TRBV10-3 and TRBJ1-2; D might be TRBD1 (5 bases). Germline values: CDR1 ENHRY, CDR2 SYGVKD. V lost 0 bases, J lost 7 bases, and 12 bases lay in between. This CDR3 is 14 amino acids long. As DNA, the CDR3 is TGTGCCATCAGTGAGTCGGCGACAGAGCTTGGCTACACCTTC. This translates into CAISESATELGYTF.

The chain combines TRBV6-5 with TRBJ2-7, with 7 nucleotides matching TRBD1. Germline assignment: CDR1 MNHEY and CDR2 SVGAGI. CDR3 length: 15 amino acids. J lost 1 base, V lost 4 bases, and 7 bases had no gene match. The CDR3 region is CASSSPGTASYEQYF. CDR3 DNA: TGTGCCAGCAGTTCCCCCGGGACAGCTTCCTACGAGCAGTACTTC.

This clonotype was counted only a few times. The chain couples TRBV10-3 to TRBJ1-1; 7 positions agree with TRBD1. The CDR3 runs 16 residues. V lost 0 bases to trimming and J lost 1 base; unmatched junction nucleotides: 5. From germline, CDR1 is ENHRY and CDR2 SYGVKD. CDR3 sequence reads: CAISESNRGTNTEAFF. The CDR3 DNA sequence: TGTGCCATCAGTGAGTCTAACAGGGGCACGAACACTGAAGCTTTCTTT.

This clonotype appeared many times. The V and J genes are TRBV20-1 and TRBJ2-5; D gene unclear. This CDR3 comprises 12 residues. V shed 5 bases and J shed 4 bases, with 11 bases lying between them. CDR1 and CDR2 (germline): DFQATT, SNEGSKA (reference sequence). This CDR3 reads CSAQRTAETQYF. The CDR3 nucleotides are TGCAGTGCTCAGCGAACCGCAGAGACCCAGTACTTC.

The rearrangement joins TRBV14 to TRBJ1-2, with unresolved D. The CDR3 is 13 amino acids. Trimming left V 2 bases short and J 2 bases short, with 6 bases between. Germline lookup yields CDR1 SGHDN and CDR2 FVKESK. The CDR3 DNA sequence: TGTGCCAGCAGCCAACTGAGCAACTATGGCTACACCTTC. Its protein is CASSQLSNYGYTF.

The chain carries TRBV7-2 and TRBJ2-2, with D maybe TRBD2 (6 bases). V lost 4 bases, J lost 4 bases, and 16 bases lay in between. CDR3 length equals 16 residues. Germline V gene sequence: CDR1 SGHTA, CDR2 FQGNSA. CDR3 sequence (DNA): TGTGCCAGCAGCTGGAGGGTGACGGGACTCACCGGGGAGCTGTTTTTT. Translation: CASSWRVTGLTGELFF.

The V and J genes are TRBV20-1 and TRBJ1-2, with TRBD1 as a possible D gene (5 bases). Trimming took 3 bases from V and 4 from J, leaving 12 bases between them. Germline V gives CDR1 DFQATT, CDR2 SNEGSKA (reference sequence). CDR3 length: 13 residues. The CDR3, as DNA: TGCAGTGCTAGCGGGACCGTCCCCTATGGCTACACCTTC. This encodes CSASGTVPYGYTF.

The J gene is TRBJ2-5, the V gene TRBV29-1; 11 bases align to TRBD2. The CDR3 has 14 residues. Losses at the gene ends were 2 bases for V and 4 bases for J; bases not matched to a gene: 3. Per the germline V gene, CDR1 is SQVTM and CDR2 is ANQGSEA. The CDR3 region is CSVEITSGRETQYF. CDR3 DNA: TGCAGCGTTGAAATTACTAGCGGGAGAGAGACCCAGTACTTC.

This clonotype was seen only a few times. The chain has TRBV12-3 or TRBV12-4 and TRBJ1-2, with D tentatively TRBD1 (5 bases). This CDR3 is 14 amino acids long. The ends were cut back, 5 bases at V and 2 bases at J, with 12 bases in the middle. The CDR3 region has the DNA TGTGCCAGCAGTCGGTTAGGGGCGAACTATGGCTACACCTTC. Protein product: CASSRLGANYGYTF.

The rearrangement links TRBV18 to TRBJ2-6; D uncertain. The CDR3 runs 15 residues. V gave up 1 base and J gave up 0 bases, with 4 bases separating them. Germline CDR1 is KGHSH and CDR2 is LQKENI. Here the CDR3 DNA reads TGTGCCAGCTCACCACAGCGCTCTGGGGCCAACGTCCTGACTTTC. This sequence encodes CASSPQRSGANVLTF.

The V call is TRBV5-1, the J call TRBJ2-6; 7 positions agree with TRBD2. The junction had 4 bases not matched to a gene; V was cut back by 3 bases and J by 4 bases. The CDR3 runs to 15 residues. The germline CDR1 and CDR2 sequences are SGHRS and YFSETQ. In DNA, the CDR3 is TGCGCCAGCAGCTACCAGCGGGGAGGGGCCAACGTCCTGACTTTC. It encodes CASSYQRGGANVLTF.

In DNA form, the CDR3 reads TGCAGTGCTAATCGTCTAGAGGACAGCCAGCCTAACGAGCAGTACTTC. It is translated as CSANRLEDSQPNEQYF. The chain is built from TRBV20-1 and TRBJ2-1; tentatively, D is TRBD1 (6 bases). The end of the DNA fits TRBJ2-7 better, so the J call may be wrong. Germline V CDR1 and CDR2: DFQATT, SNEGSKA (reference sequence). The CDR3 runs to 16 residues.

This chain links TRBV20-1 with TRBJ1-1; TRBD1 agrees at 10 bases. Losses at the gene ends were 0 bases for V and 11 bases for J; bases not matched to a gene: 15. Per germline, CDR1 DFQATT and CDR2 SNEGSKA (reference sequence). The CDR3 totals 16 residues. As DNA, the CDR3 is TGCAGTGCTAGAGATCGCGGGGGGACAGGGGAGAGTGCGGCTTTCTTT. Protein sequence: CSARDRGGTGESAAFF.

This clonotype has more than one count but fewer than ten. The V call is TRBV18, the J call TRBJ2-5; D may be TRBD2 (5 bases). From germline, CDR1 is KGHSH and CDR2 LQKENI. The V gene lost 3 bases and the J gene lost 2 bases, with 13 bases spanning the gap. This CDR3 is built from 15 residues. CDR3 sequence: CASSPGSQAQETQYF. In nucleotides, the CDR3 is TGTGCCAGCTCACCTGGGAGTCAGGCACAAGAGACCCAGTACTTC.

This chain joins TRBV5-1 and TRBJ2-4; possible D gene TRBD1, 5 bases. The J call is uncertain, as TRBJ2-7 better fits the DNA end. The CDR3 is made up of 14 amino acids. Germline V lookup: CDR1 SGHRS, CDR2 YFSETQ. CDR3 coding DNA: TGCGCCAGCAGCGTGGTCCAGGGTAACTACGAGCAGTACTTC. Translation: CASSVVQGNYEQYF.

This clonotype was observed a handful of times. V usage is TRBV5-1 and J usage is TRBJ2-7; TRBD2 matches 11 bases. Germline assignment: CDR1 SGHRS and CDR2 YFSETQ. There are 19 residues in the CDR3. J was trimmed by 3 bases and V by 3 bases; bases with no gene match: 17. As DNA, the CDR3 is TGCGCCAGCAGCTCCCCGAGTACTAGCGGGAGTAATAGGGTCTACGAGCAGTACTTC. Its translation: CASSSPSTSGSNRVYEQYF. Drawing the rest from reference TRBV5-1 and TRBJ2-7, the complete variable domain is KAGVTQTPRYLIKTRGQQVTLSCSPISGHRSVSWYQQTPGQGLQFLFEYFSETQRNKGNFPGRFSGRQFSNSRSEMNVSTLELGDSALYLCASSSPSTSGSNRVYEQYFGPGTRLTVT.

This rearrangement joins TRBV29-1 to TRBJ2-7; 9 positions agree with TRBD1. Germline V gene data show CDR1 as SQVTM and CDR2 as ANQGSEA. The CDR3 sequence is 15 residues long. V was pared by 6 bases and J by 3 bases, with 12 bases of the junction left unmatched. CDR3 amino acids: CSVGSTGGSSYEQYF. The CDR3 DNA is TGCAGCGTCGGTAGTACAGGGGGCTCAAGCTACGAGCAGTACTTC.

This clonotype came up a few times. Here the CDR3 DNA reads TGCGCCAGCAGCCGAGTAACGGGACTTTACAATGAGCAGTTCTTC. Translated, it gives CASSRVTGLYNEQFF. J is TRBJ2-1 and V is TRBV5-1; the D gene is possibly TRBD2 (6 bases). Germline-derived CDR1 and CDR2 are SGHRS and YFSETQ. The CDR3 contains 15 residues. Between the trimmed V and J ends, which lost 4 bases and 4 bases, there was a span of 15 bases.

The rearrangement uses TRBV15 and TRBJ2-7; D unresolved. The assigned J gene may be wrong: the sequence end matches TRBJ2-5 better. Per germline, CDR1 LNHNV and CDR2 YYDKDF (reference sequence). The CDR3 sequence is 15 residues long. CDR3 amino acids: CATSRDRVTGQTQYF. CDR3 DNA: TGTGCCACCAGCAGAGATAGGGTTACCGGGCAGACCCAGTACTTC.

The chain has TRBV7-8 and TRBJ2-7; 8 bases line up with TRBD2. Germline lookup yields CDR1 SGHVS and CDR2 FQNEAQ. There are 15 residues in the CDR3. Trimming removed 2 bases from V and 2 bases from J; junction bases left unmatched: 5. CDR3 bases: TGTGCCAGCAGCTTAAGAGCGGGAGCGACCTACGAGCAGTACTTC. This sequence encodes CASSLRAGATYEQYF.

This clonotype was seen a handful of times. The gene calls are TRBV7-9 and TRBJ1-6; perhaps TRBD1 as D (5 bases). V shed 5 bases and J shed 5 bases, with 10 bases lying between them. The CDR3 has 14 amino acids. The germline V gene encodes CDR1 SEHNR and CDR2 FQNEAQ (reference sequence). The CDR3 DNA follows: TGTGCCAGCAGCCCCCAGGGAGATAATTCACCCCTCCACTTT. As protein: CASSPQGDNSPLHF. The whole variable domain, filled in from reference TRBV7-9 and TRBJ1-6, reads DTGVSQNPRHKITKRGQNVTFRCDPISEHNRLYWYRQTLGQGPEFLTYFQNEAQLEKSRLLSDRFSAERPKGSFSTLEIQRTEQGDSAMYLCASSPQGDNSPLHFGNGTRLTVT.

The CDR3 loop reads CAISPRGVYGYTF. CDR3 nucleotide sequence: TGTGCCATCAGCCCTCGGGGCGTCTATGGCTACACCTTC. This sequence joins TRBV6-5 and TRBJ1-2, with D possibly TRBD1 on 5 matching bases. V was pared by 10 bases and J by 4 bases, with 16 bases between. The length of the CDR3 is 13 residues. Germline values: CDR1 MNHEY, CDR2 SVGAGI.